This T cell receptor (beta chain) was observed in a study of blood T cell repertoires in COVID-19. Study details: From the United States, Italy and Spain came samples of acute and convalescent COVID-19. T cells, B-cell-depleted T cells, or PBMCs supplied cDNA or gDNA.

Original methodology: For nucleated cells, counts were estimated from reference gene primer amplification. Sequencing was performed with immunoSEQ multiplex PCR; in TCRdb, only in-frame clones are kept and a portion is missing. That table gives V, J and clone size, and the DNA gave D and trimming. Among about 82,000 clones, around four fifths were seen once, and the ten largest hold over 15%. The CDR3 runs 15 residues. Germline CDR1 and CDR2: SGHAT and FQNNGV. Trimming stripped 6 bases from V and 6 bases from J, with 20 bases between. The sequence derives from an older woman with acute or convalescent COVID-19. Sequencing was performed on peripheral blood. The chain carries TRBV11-2 and TRBJ2-5; possibly TRBD2 for D (5 bases). CDR3 sequence: CASSRGSGSLQTQYF. CDR3 bases: TGTGCCAGCAGTAGAGGGTCGGGGAGTCTACAGACCCAGTACTTC.